A few counts support the clone carrying this T cell receptor (beta chain). The data originate from a study of T-cell memory formation after mild COVID-19. MiXCR was run by TCRdb on the 5' RACE reads, yielding one entry per CDR3 protein. This table holds around 340,000 distinct CDR3 sequences, roughly 21% found once. Per germline, CDR1 SGHTA and CDR2 FQGTGA. Trimming took off 4 bases at V and 14 bases at J, with 19 bases between the two ends. The CDR3 is 13 amino acids. The sequenced material came from PBMCs or a T cell subset sorted from them (not recorded which). The chain has TRBV7-3 and TRBJ2-3; weak D call: TRBD2 (6 bases). This TCR came from an adult woman who had mild COVID-19 (a few samples of this study predate the infection). Cell type and time point are not known. The CDR3 here is CASSSTTGERRYF. As DNA, the CDR3 is TGTGCCAGCAGCTCGACCACGGGAGAGCGTCGGTATTTT.